The 16 T cell receptor beta chains below were found in one sample sequenced in a study of shared clonotypes between healthy human individuals. Data came from immunoSEQ multiplex PCR; TCRdb stores just in-frame clones and leaves some out. The data show hundreds of thousands of clones, with about 70% seen just once and less than 11% held by the top ten. The sample comprised memory CD4+ T cells sorted from blood. Sample subset: CD45RA-negative fraction. Receptor source: a man aged 30 to 45 in good health.

The V and J genes are TRBV5-6 and TRBJ2-7; D not resolved. Germline lookup yields CDR1 SGHDT and CDR2 YYEEEE. V lost 0 bases and J 7 bases, leaving 17 bases between the germline ends. This CDR3 spans 15 amino acids. The CDR3 region has the DNA TGTGCCAGCAGCTTGGTGGCCCGGGTGATGGGGGAGCAGTACTTC. It codes for CASSLVARVMGEQYF.

This clone was recorded once. An end of the junction does not agree with germline; a read error may underlie this. This chain connects TRBV23-1 to TRBJ2-7, with 8 bases identical to TRBD1. TRBV23-1 is labeled an ORF, and its function is uncertain. This CDR3 comprises 15 residues. The CDR3 loop reads CASSLVANHGQGMGF. The CDR3 DNA sequence: TGCGCCAGCAGTCTAGTCGCGAACCACGGACAGGGCATGGGCTTC.

The chain is built from TRBV19 and TRBJ1-5; no clear D. The CDR3 has 15 residues. Germline V gene sequence: CDR1 LNHDA, CDR2 SQIVND (reference sequence). Trimming stripped 4 bases from V and 1 base from J, with 11 bases between. DNA of the CDR3: TGTGCCAGTAGTAGGACTTTACAAAGCAATCAGCCCCAGCATTTT. It yields the protein CASSRTLQSNQPQHF.

The chain joins TRBV5-1 to TRBJ2-1; D may be TRBD2 (6 bases). Trimming pared 1 base from V and 7 bases from J, leaving 15 bases between. Germline V CDR1 and CDR2: SGHRS, YFSETQ. There are 15 residues in the CDR3. The CDR3 DNA reads TGCGCCAGCAGCTTGCTCGGGAGTACGGGAAATGAGCAGTTCTTC. Protein: CASSLLGSTGNEQFF.

V usage is TRBV30 and J usage is TRBJ2-5; TRBD2 matches 9 bases. The V segment lost 7 bases and the J segment 6 bases; nucleotides outside the gene matches: 6. CDR1 is GTSNPN and CDR2 is SVGIG in the germline V gene (reference sequence). The length of the CDR3 is 12 residues. The CDR3 nucleotides read TGTGCCTTAGCGGGAGCTGGGAAGACCCAGTACTTC. Translating it yields CALAGAGKTQYF. The variable domain in full, with the rest retrieved from reference TRBV30 and TRBJ2-5, is SQTIHQWPATLVQPVGSPLSLECTVEGTSNPNLYWYRQAAGRGLQLLFYSVGIGQISSEVPQNLSASRPQDRQFILSSKKLLLSDSGFYLCALAGAGKTQYFGPGTRLLVL.

The chain employs TRBV5-5 and TRBJ2-7, with 14 bases identical to TRBD2. The germline gives CDR1 SGHKS, CDR2 YYEKEE (reference sequence). The CDR3 totals 16 residues. The V gene end was trimmed by 5 bases and the J gene end by 7 bases; junction bases not matched to a gene: 11. The CDR3 bases are TGTGCCAGCAGAAGGGGGACTAGCGGGAGTTTGGGTGAGCAGTACTTC. Encoded protein: CASRRGTSGSLGEQYF.

This chain joins TRBV15 and TRBJ1-4; 9 bases are a match to TRBD1. The CDR3 sequence is 15 residues long. V gave up 1 base and J gave up 6 bases; unmatched junction bases: 3. Germline V gene sequence: CDR1 LNHNV, CDR2 YYDKDF (reference sequence). The CDR3 reads CATSRVDRGDEKLFF. In DNA form, the CDR3 reads TGTGCCACCAGCAGAGTGGACAGGGGAGATGAAAAACTGTTTTTT.

The chain carries TRBV6-5 and TRBJ1-5; 8 bases are shared with TRBD1. This CDR3 comprises 12 residues. The trim removed 10 bases at V and 6 bases at J, leaving 5 bases unmatched. Germline CDR1 is MNHEY and CDR2 is SVGAGI. The CDR3, as DNA: TGTGCCACCCGGACAGGGATTCAGCCCCAGCATTTT. Its protein is CATRTGIQPQHF.

The chain carries TRBV7-8 and TRBJ2-2; D is tentatively TRBD1 or TRBD2 (5 bases each). Germline values: CDR1 SGHVS, CDR2 FQNEAQ. Deletions cut 5 bases from V and 1 base from J, with 11 bases between. The length of the CDR3 is 15 residues. CDR3 region: CASSPRGVNTGELFF. The CDR3 DNA reads as TGTGCCAGCAGCCCGCGAGGGGTGAACACCGGGGAGCTGTTTTTT.

This clone came up once. The chain is built from TRBV2 and TRBJ1-5; no reliable D call. CDR1 SNHLY and CDR2 FYNNEI come from the germline V gene. The germline V and J ends were trimmed by 1 base and 7 bases, with 11 bases remaining between them. The CDR3 has 14 residues. The CDR3 here is CASSEDGFGQPQHF. CDR3 DNA: TGTGCCAGCAGTGAAGATGGCTTTGGACAGCCCCAGCATTTT.

The table lists this clone with a count of one. V and J are TRBV5-4 and TRBJ1-1; D ambiguous. Germline CDR1 reads SGHNT; CDR2 reads YYREEE (reference sequence). Deletions cut 0 bases from V and 4 bases from J, with 10 bases between. The CDR3 extends over 14 amino acids. For the CDR3, the DNA is TGTGCCAGCAGCTTGGACATAAATTTCACTGAAGCTTTCTTT. Protein: CASSLDINFTEAFF. The complete variable domain, with remaining parts taken from reference TRBV5-4 and TRBJ1-1, reads ETGVTQSPTHLIKTRGQQVTLRCSSQSGHNTVSWYQQALGQGPQFIFQYYREEENGRGNFPPRFSGLQFPNYSSELNVNALELDDSALYLCASSLDINFTEAFFGQGTRLTVV.

CDR3 region: CASSSTGYIQYF. The CDR3 coding sequence is TGTGCCAGCAGCTCCACAGGGTACATTCAGTACTTC. V is TRBV7-9 and J is TRBJ2-4, with D tentatively TRBD1 (6 bases). CDR1 SEHNR and CDR2 FQNEAQ come from the germline V gene (reference sequence). The CDR3 runs to 12 residues. Trimming took off 4 bases at V and 8 bases at J, with 9 bases between the two ends.

The chain links TRBV4-2 to TRBJ1-3; D unclear. V lost 5 bases and J 0 bases, leaving 20 bases between the germline ends. The CDR3 contains 18 residues. The germline V gene encodes CDR1 LGHNA and CDR2 YNFKEQ. The CDR3 coding sequence is TGTGCCAGCAGCGGACTGGTTTCCCCAATCCTCTCTGGAAACACCATATATTTT. This gives the protein CASSGLVSPILSGNTIYF.

This clone showed up just once. The junction shows a germline mismatch at one end, possibly a read error. The identical CDR3 is also encoded by other nucleotide sequences in the sample. V is TRBV23-1 and J is TRBJ2-7; no reliable D call. TRBV23-1 is an ORF, and what it does is uncertain. The CDR3 runs 12 residues. The CDR3 is CASSPSTYEQYF. In DNA, the CDR3 is TGTGCCAGCAGTCCGTCGACCTACGAGCAGTACTTC.

V is TRBV6-6 and J is TRBJ2-3, with D possibly TRBD1 on 5 matching bases. Trimming took 2 bases from V and 4 from J, leaving 7 bases between them. CDR3 size: 13 residues. In germline, CDR1 is MNHNY, CDR2 SVGAGI (reference sequence). In DNA, the CDR3 is TGTGCCAGCAGTTACAGGGGTGCAGATACGCAGTATTTT. Translated, it gives CASSYRGADTQYF.

The chain employs TRBV28 and TRBJ1-3, with unresolved D. The CDR3 runs 18 residues. Trimming removed 2 bases from V and 0 bases from J, with 17 bases in between. CDR1 and CDR2 (germline): MDHEN, SYDVKM. The CDR3 DNA is TGTGCCAGCAGTTTACCCTCCGGGGTGTATGACTCTGGAAACACCATATATTTT. Protein: CASSLPSGVYDSGNTIYF.